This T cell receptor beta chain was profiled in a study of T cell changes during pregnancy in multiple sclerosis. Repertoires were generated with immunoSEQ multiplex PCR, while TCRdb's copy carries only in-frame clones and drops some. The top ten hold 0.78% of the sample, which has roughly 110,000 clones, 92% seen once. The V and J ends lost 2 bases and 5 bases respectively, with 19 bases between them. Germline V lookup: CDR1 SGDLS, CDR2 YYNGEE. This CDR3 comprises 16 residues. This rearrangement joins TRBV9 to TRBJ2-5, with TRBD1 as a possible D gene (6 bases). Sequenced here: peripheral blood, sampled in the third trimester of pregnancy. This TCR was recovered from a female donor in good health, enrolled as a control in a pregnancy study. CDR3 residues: CASSVDPGHPLETQYF. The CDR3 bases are TGTGCCAGCAGCGTGGACCCGGGACACCCCTTGGAGACCCAGTACTTC.